Listed below are T cell receptor beta chains from one sample, sequenced in a study of beta chain features in type 1 diabetes. Assay: immunoSEQ multiplex PCR; the TCRdb copy retains only in-frame clones and omits some. Among under 90,000 clones listed, roughly 31% were seen once. Sample: stem cell memory CD4+ T cells from blood. All receptors come from a woman in her late teens or twenties in good health. CDR3s include the opening cysteine and the closing phenylalanine or tryptophan. A D gene is named only where the DNA matches it firmly. Clone size is shown for a subset of rows, as once, few, many or a class of expanded clone.

cdr3_length: 16; clone_size: NA; v_call: TRBV5-1; d_call: TRBD2; j_call: TRBJ2-3; cdr3_nt: TGCGCCAGCACCCGATCGACTAGCGGGGGCGCAGATACGCAGTATTTT; cdr3_aa: CASTRSTSGGADTQYF
cdr3_length: 15; clone_size: NA; v_call: TRBV7-2; d_call: NA; j_call: TRBJ1-1; cdr3_nt: TGTGCCAGCAGCCCTTCCCGGACAGCAAACACTGAAGCTTTCTTT; cdr3_aa: CASSPSRTANTEAFF
cdr3_length: 15; clone_size: NA; v_call: TRBV18; d_call: TRBD1; j_call: TRBJ2-7; cdr3_nt: TGTGCCAGCTCTCCGGGACAGGGGGCGCGACGCGAGCAGTACTTC; cdr3_aa: CASSPGQGARREQYF
cdr3_length: 14; clone_size: few; v_call: TRBV19; d_call: NA; j_call: TRBJ1-1; cdr3_nt: TGTGCCAGTAGTCACAGGGACAAGCGCACTGAAGCTTTCTTT; cdr3_aa: CASSHRDKRTEAFF
cdr3_length: 16; clone_size: NA; v_call: TRBV4-1; d_call: TRBD2; j_call: TRBJ2-7; cdr3_nt: TGCGCCAGCAGCCAAGGCCTAGCGGGACCACCCTACGAGCAGTACTTC; cdr3_aa: CASSQGLAGPPYEQYF
cdr3_length: 13; clone_size: NA; v_call: TRBV5-8; d_call: NA; j_call: TRBJ2-7; cdr3_nt: TGTGCCAGCAGCTTAGTCGGAGGGGACGAGCAGTACTTC; cdr3_aa: CASSLVGGDEQYF
cdr3_length: 16; clone_size: NA; v_call: TRBV9; d_call: TRBD2; j_call: TRBJ2-7; cdr3_nt: TGTGCCAGCAGCGTAGAGGGACTAGGGAGCTCCTACGAGCAGTACTTC; cdr3_aa: CASSVEGLGSSYEQYF
cdr3_length: 13; clone_size: once; v_call: TRBV6-5; d_call: TRBD1; j_call: TRBJ2-4; cdr3_nt: TGTGCCAGCAGAAGGGACAGGGCAAACATTCAGTACTTC; cdr3_aa: CASRRDRANIQYF
cdr3_length: 14; clone_size: few; v_call: TRBV29-1; d_call: TRBD1; j_call: TRBJ2-3; cdr3_nt: TGCAGCGTAGGACGGGACAGCTTCACAGATACGCAGTATTTT; cdr3_aa: CSVGRDSFTDTQYF
cdr3_length: 15; clone_size: NA; v_call: TRBV7-2; d_call: NA; j_call: TRBJ1-4; cdr3_nt: TGTGCCAGCAGTACAATACAGGGTACTAATGAAAAACTGTTTTTT; cdr3_aa: CASSTIQGTNEKLFF
cdr3_length: 14; clone_size: NA; v_call: TRBV29-1; d_call: NA; j_call: TRBJ1-3; cdr3_nt: TGCAGCGTTGGTGAGGGTCTAACTGGAAACACCATATATTTT; cdr3_aa: CSVGEGLTGNTIYF